This TCR beta chain is drawn from a study of cytomegalovirus exposure and HLA in healthy donors. Overall study findings and caveats: Clonal expansion, a later analysis showed, was greater in HLA-associated TCR beta chains than in equally common others. An ancestry cluster, one associated with Asian ancestry, reportedly showed fewer N-insertions than the roughly 610-donor mean in a later analysis. The majority of TCR sequences were rare, yet some public TCRs appeared in many donors.

Vbeta (60) and Jbeta (13) primers were used in the PCR. Using immunoSEQ multiplex PCR, the repertoire was profiled, and TCRdb retains in-frame clones only, with some absent. The sample yields some 200,000 clones, around 86% seen once. As concerns this clone: No antigen is known for it.

This CDR3 has 11 amino acids. Deletions cut 3 bases from V and 10 bases from J, with 7 bases between. From germline, CDR1 is LGHNT and CDR2 FRNRAP. The TCR comes from a woman between 18 and 30 years old in good health and CMV-seronegative. The V gene is TRBV12-5, the J gene TRBJ2-1, with D hard to call. Sequencing was carried out using PBMCs. CDR3 loop: CASGLTGEQFF. Written as DNA, the CDR3 is TGTGCTAGTGGTTTAACCGGGGAGCAGTTCTTC.